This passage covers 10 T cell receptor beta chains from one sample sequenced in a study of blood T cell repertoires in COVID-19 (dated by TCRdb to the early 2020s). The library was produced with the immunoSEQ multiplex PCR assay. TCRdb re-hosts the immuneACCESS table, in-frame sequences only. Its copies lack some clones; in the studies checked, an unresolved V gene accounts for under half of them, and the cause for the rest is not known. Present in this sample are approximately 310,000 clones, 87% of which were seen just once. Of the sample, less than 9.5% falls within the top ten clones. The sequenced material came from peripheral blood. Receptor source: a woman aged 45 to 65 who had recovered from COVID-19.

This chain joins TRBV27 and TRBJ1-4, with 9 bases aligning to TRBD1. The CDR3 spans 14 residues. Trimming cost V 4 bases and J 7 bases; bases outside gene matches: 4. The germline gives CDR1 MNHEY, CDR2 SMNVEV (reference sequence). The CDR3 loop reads CASSSGTGPEKLFF. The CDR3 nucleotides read TGTGCCAGCAGTTCCGGGACAGGGCCTGAAAAACTGTTTTTT.

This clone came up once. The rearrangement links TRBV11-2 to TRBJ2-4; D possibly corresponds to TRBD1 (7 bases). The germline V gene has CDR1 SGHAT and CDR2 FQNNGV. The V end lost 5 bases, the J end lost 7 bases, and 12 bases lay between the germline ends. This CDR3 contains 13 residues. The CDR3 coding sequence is TGTGCCAGCAGCCCAGGGGGGCGGAACATTCAGTACTTC. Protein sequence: CASSPGGRNIQYF.

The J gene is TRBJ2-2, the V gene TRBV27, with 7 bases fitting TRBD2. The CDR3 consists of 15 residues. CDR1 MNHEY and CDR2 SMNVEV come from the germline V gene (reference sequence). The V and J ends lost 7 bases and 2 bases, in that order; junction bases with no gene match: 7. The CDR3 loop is CASTRSGGNTGELFF. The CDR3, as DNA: TGTGCCAGCACCCGGTCGGGAGGTAACACCGGGGAGCTGTTTTTT.

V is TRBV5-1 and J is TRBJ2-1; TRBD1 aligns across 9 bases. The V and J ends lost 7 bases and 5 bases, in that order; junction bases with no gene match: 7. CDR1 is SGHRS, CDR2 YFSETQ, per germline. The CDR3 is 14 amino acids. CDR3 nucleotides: TGCGCCAGCGCTAGGGACAGGGACCACAATGAGCAGTTCTTC. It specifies CASARDRDHNEQFF.

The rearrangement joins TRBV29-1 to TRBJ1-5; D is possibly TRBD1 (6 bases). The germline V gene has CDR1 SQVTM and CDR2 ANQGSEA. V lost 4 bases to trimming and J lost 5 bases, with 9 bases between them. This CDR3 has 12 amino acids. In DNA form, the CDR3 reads TGCAGCGTTGGGGGGCAGGATCAGCCCCAGCATTTT. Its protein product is CSVGGQDQPQHF. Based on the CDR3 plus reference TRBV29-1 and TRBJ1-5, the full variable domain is SAVISQKPSRDICQRGTSLTIQCQVDSQVTMMFWYRQQPGQSLTLIATANQGSEATYESGFVIDKFPISRPNLTFSTLTVSNMSPEDSSIYLCSVGGQDQPQHFGDGTRLSIL.

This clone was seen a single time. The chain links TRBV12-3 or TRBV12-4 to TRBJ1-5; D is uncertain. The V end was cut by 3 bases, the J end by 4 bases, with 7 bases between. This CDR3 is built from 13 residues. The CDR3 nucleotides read TGTGCCAGCAGTTTTGGCGGGAATCAGCCCCAGCATTTT. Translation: CASSFGGNQPQHF.

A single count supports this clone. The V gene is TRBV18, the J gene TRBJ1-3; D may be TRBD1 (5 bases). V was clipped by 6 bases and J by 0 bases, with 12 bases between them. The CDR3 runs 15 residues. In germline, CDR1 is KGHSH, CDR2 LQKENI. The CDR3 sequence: CASSLGASSGNTIYF. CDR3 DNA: TGTGCCAGCTCGCTTGGGGCGAGCTCTGGAAACACCATATATTTT.

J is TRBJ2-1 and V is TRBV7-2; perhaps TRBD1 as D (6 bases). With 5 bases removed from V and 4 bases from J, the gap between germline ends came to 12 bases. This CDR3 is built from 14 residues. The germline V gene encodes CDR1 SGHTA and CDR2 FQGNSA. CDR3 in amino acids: CASSRTVNYNEQFF. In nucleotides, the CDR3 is TGTGCCAGCAGCCGGACAGTAAATTACAATGAGCAGTTCTTC.

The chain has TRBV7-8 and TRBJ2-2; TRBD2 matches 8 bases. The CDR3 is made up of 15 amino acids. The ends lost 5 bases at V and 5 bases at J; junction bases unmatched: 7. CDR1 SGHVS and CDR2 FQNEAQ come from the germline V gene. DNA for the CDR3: TGTGCCAGCAGCAGACGCGGGGGGCTTACCGGGGAGCTGTTTTTT. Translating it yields CASSRRGGLTGELFF. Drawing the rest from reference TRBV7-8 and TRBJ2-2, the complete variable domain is GAGVSQSPRYKVAKRGQDVALRCDPISGHVSLFWYQQALGQGPEFLTYFQNEAQLDKSGLPSDRFFAERPEGSVSTLKIQRTQQEDSAVYLCASSRRGGLTGELFFGEGSRLTVL.

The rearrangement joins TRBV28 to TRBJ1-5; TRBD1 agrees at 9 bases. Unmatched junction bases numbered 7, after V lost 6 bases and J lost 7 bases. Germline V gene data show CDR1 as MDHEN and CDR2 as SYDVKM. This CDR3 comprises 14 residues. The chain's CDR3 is CASRGTGTNQPQHF. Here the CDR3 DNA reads TGTGCCAGCAGGGGGACAGGGACAAACCAGCCCCAGCATTTT.